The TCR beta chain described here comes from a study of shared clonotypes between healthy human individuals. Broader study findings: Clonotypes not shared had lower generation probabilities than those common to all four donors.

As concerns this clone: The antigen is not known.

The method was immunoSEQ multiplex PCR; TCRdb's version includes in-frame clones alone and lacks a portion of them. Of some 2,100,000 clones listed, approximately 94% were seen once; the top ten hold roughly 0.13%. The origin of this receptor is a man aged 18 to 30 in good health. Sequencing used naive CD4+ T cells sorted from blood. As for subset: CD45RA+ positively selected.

The CDR3 DNA follows: TGTGCCAGTAGTACCCCCGGACAGGGCCCTTCCAATCAGCCCCAGCATTTT. Amino acids: CASSTPGQGPSNQPQHF. J is TRBJ1-5 and V is TRBV19; 8 nucleotides align to TRBD1. CDR1 and CDR2 from the germline V gene are LNHDA and SQIVND (reference sequence). CDR3 size: 17 residues. V lost 4 bases to trimming and J lost 3 bases; unmatched junction nucleotides: 11.